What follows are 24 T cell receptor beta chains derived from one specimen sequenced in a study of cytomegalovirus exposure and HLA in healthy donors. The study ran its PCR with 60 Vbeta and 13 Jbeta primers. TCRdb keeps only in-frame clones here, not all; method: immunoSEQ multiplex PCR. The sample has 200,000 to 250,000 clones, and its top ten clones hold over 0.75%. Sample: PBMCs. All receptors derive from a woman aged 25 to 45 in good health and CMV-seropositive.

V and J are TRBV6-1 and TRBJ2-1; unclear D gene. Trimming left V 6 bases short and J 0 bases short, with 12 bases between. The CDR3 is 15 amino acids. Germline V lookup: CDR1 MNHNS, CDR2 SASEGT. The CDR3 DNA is TGTGCCAGCAGCGCAGACAAGCCCTCCTACAATGAGCAGTTCTTC. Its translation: CASSADKPSYNEQFF.

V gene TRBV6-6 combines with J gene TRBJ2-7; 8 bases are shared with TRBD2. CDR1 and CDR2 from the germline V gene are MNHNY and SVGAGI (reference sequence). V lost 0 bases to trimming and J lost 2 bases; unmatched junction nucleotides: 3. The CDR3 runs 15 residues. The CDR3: CASSYSTAGAYEQYF. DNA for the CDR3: TGTGCCAGCAGTTACTCGACAGCGGGAGCCTACGAGCAGTACTTC.

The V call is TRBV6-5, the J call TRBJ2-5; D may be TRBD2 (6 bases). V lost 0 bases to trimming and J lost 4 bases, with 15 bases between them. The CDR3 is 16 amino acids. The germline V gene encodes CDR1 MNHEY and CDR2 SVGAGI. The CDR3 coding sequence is TGTGCCAGCAGTTACTCCCCTAGCGTTTTGCGAGAGACCCAGTACTTC. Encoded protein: CASSYSPSVLRETQYF.

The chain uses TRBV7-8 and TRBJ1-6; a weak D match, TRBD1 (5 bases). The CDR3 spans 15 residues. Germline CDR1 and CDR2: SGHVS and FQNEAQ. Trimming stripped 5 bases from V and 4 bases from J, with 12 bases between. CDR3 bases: TGTGCCAGCAGCCTCCTCGGGACTTATAATTCACCCCTCCACTTT. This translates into CASSLLGTYNSPLHF.

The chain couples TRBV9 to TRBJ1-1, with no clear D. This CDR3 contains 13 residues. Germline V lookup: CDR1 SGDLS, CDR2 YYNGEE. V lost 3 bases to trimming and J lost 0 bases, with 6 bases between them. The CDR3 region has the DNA TGTGCCAGCAGCGATAGTCTGAACACTGAAGCTTTCTTT. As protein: CASSDSLNTEAFF.

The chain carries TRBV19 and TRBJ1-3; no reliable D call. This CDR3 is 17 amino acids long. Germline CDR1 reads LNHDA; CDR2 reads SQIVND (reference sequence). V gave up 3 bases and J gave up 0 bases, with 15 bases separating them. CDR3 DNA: TGTGCCAGTAGTATCCCCGATGCGGTCTACTCTGGAAACACCATATATTTT. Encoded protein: CASSIPDAVYSGNTIYF.

The CDR3 here is CASSVVFLDNNYGYTF. DNA for the CDR3: TGTGCCAGCAGCGTAGTATTCCTAGATAATAACTATGGCTACACCTTC. The J gene is TRBJ1-2, the V gene TRBV9, with D hard to call. V lost 0 bases and J 1 base, leaving 13 bases between the germline ends. The CDR3 totals 16 residues. CDR1 and CDR2 from the germline V gene are SGDLS and YYNGEE.

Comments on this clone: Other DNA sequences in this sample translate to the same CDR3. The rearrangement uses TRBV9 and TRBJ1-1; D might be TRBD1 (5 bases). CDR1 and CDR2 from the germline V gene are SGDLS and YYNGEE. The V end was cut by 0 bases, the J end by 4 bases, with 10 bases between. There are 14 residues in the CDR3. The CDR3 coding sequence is TGTGCCAGCAGCGTAGGCCAGGGAGGCACTGAAGCTTTCTTT. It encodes CASSVGQGGTEAFF.

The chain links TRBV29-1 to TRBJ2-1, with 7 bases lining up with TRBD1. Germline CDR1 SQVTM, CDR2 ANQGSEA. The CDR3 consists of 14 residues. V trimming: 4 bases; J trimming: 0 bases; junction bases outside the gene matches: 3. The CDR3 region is CSVGGGSSYNEQFF. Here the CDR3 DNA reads TGCAGCGTTGGAGGGGGCAGCTCCTACAATGAGCAGTTCTTC.

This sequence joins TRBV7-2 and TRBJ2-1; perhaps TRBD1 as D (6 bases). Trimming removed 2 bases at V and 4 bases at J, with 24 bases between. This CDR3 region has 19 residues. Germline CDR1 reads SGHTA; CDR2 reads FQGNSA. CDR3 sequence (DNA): TGTGCCAGCAGCTTACCAGTTTTGAGGTTACAGGGTAGGTACAATGAGCAGTTCTTC. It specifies CASSLPVLRLQGRYNEQFF.

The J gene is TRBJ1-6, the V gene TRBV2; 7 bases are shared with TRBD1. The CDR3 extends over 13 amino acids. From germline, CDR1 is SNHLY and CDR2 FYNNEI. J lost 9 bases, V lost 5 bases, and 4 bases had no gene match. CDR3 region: CASSLGQISPLHF. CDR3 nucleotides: TGTGCCAGCAGTCTGGGACAGATTTCACCCCTCCACTTT.

CDR3 in amino acids: CAMSPGLAGGSNTGELFF. Here the CDR3 DNA reads TGTGCCATGTCACCGGGACTAGCGGGGGGGTCGAACACCGGGGAGCTGTTTTTT. The rearrangement uses TRBV10-3 and TRBJ2-2; 16 bases map to TRBD2. Germline V gene data show CDR1 as ENHRY and CDR2 as SYGVKD. With 9 bases clipped from V and 0 bases from J, the junction kept 7 bases outside the gene matches. The CDR3 is 18 amino acids.

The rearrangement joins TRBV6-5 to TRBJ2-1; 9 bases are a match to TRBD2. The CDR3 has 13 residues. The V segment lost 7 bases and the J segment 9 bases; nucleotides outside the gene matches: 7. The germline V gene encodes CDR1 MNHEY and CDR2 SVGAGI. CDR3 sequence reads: CASTSGTSIEQFF. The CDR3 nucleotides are TGTGCCAGCACCTCCGGGACTAGCATTGAGCAGTTCTTC.

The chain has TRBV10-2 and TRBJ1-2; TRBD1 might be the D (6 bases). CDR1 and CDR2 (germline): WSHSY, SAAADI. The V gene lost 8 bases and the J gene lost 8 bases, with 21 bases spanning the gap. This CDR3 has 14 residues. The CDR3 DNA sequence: TGCGCCAGCGGCAGCCTGGACAGCCCGGCGGGCTACACCTTC. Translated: CASGSLDSPAGYTF.

DNA for the CDR3: TGCGCGAAGGCCGGGAACAATGAGCAGTTCTTC. Translation: CAKAGNNEQFF. The chain carries TRBV29-1 and TRBJ2-1; tentatively, D is TRBD2 (5 bases). The CDR3 spans 11 residues. CDR1 and CDR2 (germline): SQVTM, ANQGSEA.

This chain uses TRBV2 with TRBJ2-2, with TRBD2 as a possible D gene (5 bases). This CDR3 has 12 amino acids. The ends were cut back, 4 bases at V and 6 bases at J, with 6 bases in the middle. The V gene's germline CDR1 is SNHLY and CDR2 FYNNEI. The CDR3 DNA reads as TGTGCCAGCAGTGCCGGGGCCGGGGAGCTGTTTTTT. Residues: CASSAGAGELFF.

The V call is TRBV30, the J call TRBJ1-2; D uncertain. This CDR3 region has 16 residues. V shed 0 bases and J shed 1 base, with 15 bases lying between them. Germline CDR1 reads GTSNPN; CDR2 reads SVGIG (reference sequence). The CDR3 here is CAWSVPRLGLNYGYTF. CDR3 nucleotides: TGTGCCTGGAGTGTTCCCCGCCTCGGACTTAACTATGGCTACACCTTC.

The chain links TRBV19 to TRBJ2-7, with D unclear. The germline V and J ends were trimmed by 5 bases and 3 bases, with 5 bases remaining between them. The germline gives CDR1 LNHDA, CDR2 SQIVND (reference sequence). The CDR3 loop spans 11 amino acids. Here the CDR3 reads CASSPSYEQYF. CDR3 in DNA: TGTGCCAGTAGTCCCAGCTACGAGCAGTACTTC.

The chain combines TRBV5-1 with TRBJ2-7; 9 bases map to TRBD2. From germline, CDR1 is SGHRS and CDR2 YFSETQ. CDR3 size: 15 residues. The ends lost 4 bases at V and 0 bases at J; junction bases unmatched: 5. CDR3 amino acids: CASSTGLASSYEQYF. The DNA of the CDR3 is TGCGCCAGCAGCACGGGACTAGCAAGCTCCTACGAGCAGTACTTC.

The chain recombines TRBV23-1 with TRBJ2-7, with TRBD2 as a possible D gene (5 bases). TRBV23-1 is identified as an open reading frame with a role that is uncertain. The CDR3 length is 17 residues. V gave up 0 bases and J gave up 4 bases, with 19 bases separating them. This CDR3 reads CASSQSEASRTGYEQYF. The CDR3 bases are TGCGCCAGCAGTCAATCGGAGGCATCTCGAACGGGGTACGAGCAGTACTTC.

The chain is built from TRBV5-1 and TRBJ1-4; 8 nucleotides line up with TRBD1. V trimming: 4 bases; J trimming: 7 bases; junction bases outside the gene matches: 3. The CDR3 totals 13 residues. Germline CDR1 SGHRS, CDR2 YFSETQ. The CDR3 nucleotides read TGCGCCAGCAGCAGAGGACAGGGTGAAAAACTGTTTTTT. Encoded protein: CASSRGQGEKLFF.

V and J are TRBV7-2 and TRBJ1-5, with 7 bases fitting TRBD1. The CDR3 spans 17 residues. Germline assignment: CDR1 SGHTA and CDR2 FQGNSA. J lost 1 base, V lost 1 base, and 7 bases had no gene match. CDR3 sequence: CASSLGQGWGSNQPQHF. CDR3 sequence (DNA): TGTGCCAGCAGCTTAGGACAGGGATGGGGAAGCAATCAGCCCCAGCATTTT.

CDR3 in amino acids: CASSPPRGDEQYF. The DNA for the CDR3 is TGTGCCAGCAGCCCCCCCAGGGGCGACGAGCAGTACTTC. V usage is TRBV28 and J usage is TRBJ2-7; the D gene is possibly TRBD1 (6 bases). Germline CDR1 reads MDHEN; CDR2 reads SYDVKM. With 6 bases removed from V and 5 bases from J, the gap between germline ends came to 14 bases. This CDR3 has 13 amino acids.

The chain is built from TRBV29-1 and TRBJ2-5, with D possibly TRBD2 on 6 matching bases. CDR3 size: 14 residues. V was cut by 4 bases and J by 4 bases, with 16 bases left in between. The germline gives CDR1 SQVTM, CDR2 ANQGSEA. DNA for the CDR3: TGCAGCGTTGTTGGCGGGAAAAGGGGAGAGACCCAGTACTTC. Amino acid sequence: CSVVGGKRGETQYF.